This T cell receptor beta chain was captured by sequencing in a study of cytomegalovirus exposure and HLA in healthy donors. About this clone: Its target is unknown.

Both 60 Vbeta primers and 13 Jbeta primers went into the PCR. The table came from immunoSEQ multiplex PCR; TCRdb's copy has only in-frame clones and leaves some out. This sample has about 52,000 clones, with less than 70% found just once. Germline values: CDR1 SGHKS, CDR2 YYEKEE (reference sequence). Trimming removed 6 bases at V and 8 bases at J, with 12 bases between. The CDR3 spans 12 residues. Healthy bone marrow donors formed the donor group. Study-level findings and limits: HLA-A and HLA-B allele assignments for most subjects were reportedly predicted accurately using TCR beta sequences. Some V segments could not be told apart, so they were left out, TRBV6-2 and TRBV6-3 among them.

This chain links TRBV5-5 with TRBJ2-1; D gene unclear. What was sequenced was PBMCs. The origin of this receptor is a human donor in good health. Here the CDR3 reads CASTHLQDEQFF. In DNA, the CDR3 is TGTGCCAGCACCCATCTCCAGGATGAGCAGTTCTTC. Looking up the rest from reference TRBV5-5 and TRBJ2-1 gives the full variable domain: DAGVTQSPTHLIKTRGQQVTLRCSPISGHKSVSWYQQVLGQGPQFIFQYYEKEERGRGNFPDRFSARQFPNYSSELNVNALLLGDSALYLCASTHLQDEQFFGPGTRLTVL.